Below are 8 T cell receptor beta chains sequenced from a single sample in a study of blood T cell repertoires in COVID-19. The assay was immunoSEQ multiplex PCR, and TCRdb's table has in-frame clones only and misses some. There are approximately 96,000 clones in the sample; around nine tenths occur only once, and 4.2% lies in the top ten. Sequenced sample: peripheral blood. The receptors shown here come from a human donor with COVID-19, enrolled during active disease. The donor label of this sample is uncertain.

This clone occurred once. This sequence joins TRBV6-1 and TRBJ1-2; a possible D gene is TRBD1 (6 bases). The V gene's germline CDR1 is MNHNS and CDR2 SASEGT. V was clipped by 1 base and J by 10 bases, with 16 bases between them. The CDR3 length is 14 residues. The CDR3 reads CASSEVSGGQNYTF. CDR3 DNA: TGTGCCAGCAGTGAAGTATCGGGGGGCCAGAACTACACCTTC.

The V and J genes are TRBV12-5 and TRBJ2-2; 13 bases are shared with TRBD2. The CDR3 extends over 16 amino acids. The germline V gene has CDR1 LGHNT and CDR2 FRNRAP. J lost 7 bases, V lost 10 bases, and 12 bases had no gene match. CDR3: CATSSGTSGDHGELFF. The CDR3 DNA is TGTGCTACATCCTCCGGGACTAGCGGGGATCACGGGGAGCTGTTTTTT.

The chain joins TRBV29-1 to TRBJ2-3, with 9 nucleotides matching TRBD2. Germline-derived CDR1 and CDR2 are SQVTM and ANQGSEA. The CDR3 is 16 amino acids. V shed 0 bases and J 2 bases; nucleotides not matched to a gene: 6. CDR3 loop: CSVEDLKRGVTDTQYF. CDR3 nucleotides: TGCAGCGTTGAAGATCTTAAGCGGGGGGTCACAGATACGCAGTATTTT.

The genes are TRBV28 and TRBJ1-2; D unresolved. The CDR3 spans 13 residues. Trimming shortened V by 3 bases and J by 4 bases, and 9 bases separated the two germline ends. Germline CDR1 is MDHEN and CDR2 is SYDVKM. The CDR3 DNA reads TGTGCCAGCAGTTTGGGCCAGAGCTATGGCTACACCTTC. Protein product: CASSLGQSYGYTF.

The gene calls are TRBV18 and TRBJ1-4; D ambiguous. Germline CDR1 and CDR2: KGHSH and LQKENI. The CDR3 length is 15 residues. V was cut by 3 bases and J by 5 bases, with 13 bases left in between. DNA for the CDR3: TGTGCCAGCTCACCCATTTTCAGTCCAAATGAAAAACTGTTTTTT. It is translated as CASSPIFSPNEKLFF.

The rearrangement joins TRBV5-1 to TRBJ2-3; 9 bases are shared with TRBD1. Trimming took 3 bases from V and 6 from J; bases not matched to a gene: 14. The CDR3 covers 17 residues. Germline CDR1 reads SGHRS; CDR2 reads YFSETQ. The DNA for the CDR3 is TGCGCCAGCAGCTCGGGCCTCGGGACAGGGAGCATTGATACGCAGTATTTT. It codes for CASSSGLGTGSIDTQYF.

This chain links TRBV2 with TRBJ2-7; the D gene is possibly TRBD2 (6 bases). V was pared by 6 bases and J by 3 bases, with 15 bases between. CDR1 is SNHLY, CDR2 FYNNEI, per germline. The CDR3 runs to 14 residues. CDR3 bases: TGTGCCAGCAGGGCCGACGGGGGACGCTACGAGCAGTACTTC. Amino acid sequence: CASRADGGRYEQYF.

CDR3 DNA sequence: TGCAGCGTTCACAGGGTGTATGGCTACACCTTC. Its protein is CSVHRVYGYTF. The rearrangement links TRBV29-1 to TRBJ1-2, with TRBD1 as a possible D gene (6 bases). Germline V gives CDR1 SQVTM, CDR2 ANQGSEA. There are 11 residues in the CDR3. V dropped 5 bases and J dropped 5 bases, with 9 bases sitting between them.